This T cell receptor (beta chain) appears in the sequencing data of a study of blood T cell repertoires in COVID-19. About the research overall: Sources were T cells, B-cell-depleted T cells, or PBMCs; the material itself was cDNA or gDNA.

The authors' processing: How many nucleated cells were present was estimated from reference gene primer amplification. Repertoires were generated with immunoSEQ multiplex PCR, while TCRdb's copy carries only in-frame clones and drops some. V and J calls plus clone size are reproduced from that table; the DNA served to infer D and trimming. The table shows 150,000 to 200,000 clones, with over 70% occurring only once. This receptor was taken from a man aged 70 or older who had been exposed to COVID-19. Source material: PBMCs or T cells enriched from blood (not recorded which).

For the CDR3, the DNA is TGTGCCAGCAGCAGGGGCCTCTCTGGGGCCAACGTCCTGACTTTC. Encoded protein: CASSRGLSGANVLTF. This chain links TRBV7-2 with TRBJ2-6; TRBD1 is a possible D gene (5 bases). Germline CDR1 reads SGHTA; CDR2 reads FQGNSA. Trimming pared 5 bases from V and 0 bases from J, leaving 8 bases between. The CDR3 loop spans 15 amino acids.